This is a list of T cell receptor beta chains from one sample in a study of blood T cell repertoires in COVID-19. Repertoires were generated with immunoSEQ multiplex PCR, while TCRdb's copy carries only in-frame clones and drops some. This table has under 250,000 clones, about 87% appearing once. The sample taken for sequencing was peripheral blood. Receptor source: a woman between 65 and 79 years old with active or convalescent COVID-19. CDR3s include the opening cysteine and the closing phenylalanine or tryptophan. D genes are given only for firm matches. Part of the rows lack a size; the others show once, few, many or a class for expanded clones.

d_gene	abundance	j_gene	len	v_gene	CDR3nt	CDR3aa
-	-	TRBJ1-3	15	TRBV11-2	TGTGCCAGCAGCCCCCTCGAGGGCTCTGGAAACACCATATATTTT	CASSPLEGSGNTIYF
-	few	TRBJ1-5	14	TRBV7-9	TGTGCCAGCAGCTTAGTCGGCGTCGGAGAGCCCCAGCATTTT	CASSLVGVGEPQHF
-	-	TRBJ1-2	16	TRBV11-2	TGTGCCAGCAGCTTACCTAACAGGGAGGGACGGTATGGCTACACCTTC	CASSLPNREGRYGYTF
TRBD1	once	TRBJ2-3	16	TRBV5-4	TGTGCCAGCAGCTTGGCCGGGACAGGGTCCCCAGATACGCAGTATTTT	CASSLAGTGSPDTQYF
-	-	TRBJ2-2	15	TRBV7-9	TGTGCCAGCAGCTCCAGGGGAAGGGTCACCGGGGAGCTGTTTTTT	CASSSRGRVTGELFF
-	-	TRBJ1-5	14	TRBV24-1	TGTGCCACCAGTGGGTTCATGGAGAATCAGCCCCAGCATTTT	CATSGFMENQPQHF
-	-	TRBJ1-1	11	TRBV29-1	TGCAGCGTTGCCCCGGACAGAGGTGCTTTCTTT	CSVAPDRGAFF
TRBD1	-	TRBJ2-5	15	TRBV11-3	TGTGCCAGCAGCCATAGGGTCACAGGGGGGGAGACCCAGTACTTC	CASSHRVTGGETQYF
-	few	TRBJ1-3	15	TRBV24-1	TGTGCCACCAGTGATCCCGGGAACTCTGGAAACACCATATATTTT	CATSDPGNSGNTIYF
-	-	TRBJ1-1	14	TRBV5-1	TGCGCCAGCAGCTTGGGGGGGCTTGGCACTGAAGCTTTCTTT	CASSLGGLGTEAFF
TRBD1	-	TRBJ2-3	17	TRBV24-1	TGTGCCACCAGTGAATCCGGGACAGGAGGGTTCGGAGATACGCAGTATTTT	CATSESGTGGFGDTQYF
-	-	TRBJ1-4	14	TRBV7-9	TGTGCCAGCAGCTTAGCAGGGCGGGATGAAAAACTGTTTTTT	CASSLAGRDEKLFF
-	few	TRBJ1-2	14	TRBV25-1	TGTGCCAGCAGTGATACCCCCAGGGCTGGTGGCTACACCTTC	CASSDTPRAGGYTF
TRBD2	-	TRBJ2-2	13	TRBV7-3	TGTGCCAGCAGCCAAGGGAGGGTCGGGGAGCTGTTTTTT	CASSQGRVGELFF
-	few	TRBJ1-1	14	TRBV19	TGTGCCAGTAGTATAGACGCCGGGAACACTGAAGCTTTCTTT	CASSIDAGNTEAFF
-	-	TRBJ1-3	17	TRBV7-2	TGTGCCAGCAGCTTAGGGGAGGGGGTTGGTTTTGGAAACACCATATATTTT	CASSLGEGVGFGNTIYF
TRBD1	-	TRBJ1-4	14	TRBV9	TGTGCCAGCAGCCAGGGACAGTTTAATGAAAAACTGTTTTTT	CASSQGQFNEKLFF
-	-	TRBJ1-6	14	TRBV5-5	TGTGCAGAACCCCCATTACATAATAATTCACCCCTCCACTTT	CAEPPLHNNSPLHF
-	-	TRBJ1-5	15	TRBV6-5	TGTGCCAGCAGCCAACAGGGAACCCCTAATCAGCCCCAGCATTTT	CASSQQGTPNQPQHF
-	-	TRBJ1-5	13	TRBV6-5	TGTGCCAGCGGCCGGGACACCGATCAGCCCCAGCATTTT	CASGRDTDQPQHF
-	-	TRBJ1-1	15	TRBV6-1	TGTGCCAGCAGTGAAGTCGTGTCGGTTCCCCTTGAAGCTTTCTTT	CASSEVVSVPLEAFF
-	-	TRBJ2-7	13	TRBV19	TGTGCCAGTCGTCCCTTCCCGACGGGGGAGCAGTACTTC	CASRPFPTGEQYF
-	once	TRBJ2-7	12	TRBV29-1	TGCAGCGTTGTGTTCAGCTCCTACGAGCAGTACTTC	CSVVFSSYEQYF
-	-	TRBJ2-1	14	TRBV20-1	TGCAGTGCTAGTAAGCTAGCCTCCTACAATGAGCAGTTCTTC	CSASKLASYNEQFF
-	once	TRBJ2-1	14	TRBV11-2	TGTGCCAGCATCTCTTACGCAGCGGCTAATGAGCAGTTCTTC	CASISYAAANEQFF
TRBD1	-	TRBJ1-2	14	TRBV5-4	TGTGCCAGCAGCAGTACAGGGGTGGACTATGGCTACACCTTC	CASSSTGVDYGYTF
TRBD1	-	TRBJ1-1	13	TRBV7-3	TGTGCCAGCAGCAGGGACAGGGACACTGAAGCTTTCTTT	CASSRDRDTEAFF
-	-	TRBJ1-5	14	TRBV11-2	TGTGCCAGCAGCTTAGTGGGGCCCAATCAGCCCCAGCATTTT	CASSLVGPNQPQHF
-	-	TRBJ1-4	14	TRBV5-1	TGCGCCAGCAGGCGCGAGGGGGTGCAGGAAAAACTGTTTTTT	CASRREGVQEKLFF
-	-	TRBJ1-1	14	TRBV19	TGTGCCAGTAGTGCAGGGTTCGAAGACACTGAAGCTTTCTTT	CASSAGFEDTEAFF
-	-	TRBJ1-3	15	TRBV24-1	TGTGCCACCAGTGATAATCCGGGATCTGGAAACACCATATATTTT	CATSDNPGSGNTIYF
TRBD1	-	TRBJ1-2	14	TRBV5-6	TGTGCCAGCAGCTTGGCCGGGACAGACTATGGCTACACCTTC	CASSLAGTDYGYTF
TRBD1	-	TRBJ2-1	13	TRBV6-5	TGTGCCAGCGTAAAGGGGGCTTCAAATGAGCAGTTCTTC	CASVKGASNEQFF
-	-	TRBJ1-1	15	TRBV4-3	TGCGCCAGCAGCTTAGATCCGGGGGGTTATACTGAAGCTTTCTTT	CASSLDPGGYTEAFF
-	-	TRBJ2-7	13	TRBV12-3/TRBV12-4	TGTGCCAGCAGGATAAGCGGGTACCCTGAGCAGTACTTC	CASRISGYPEQYF
TRBD2	-	TRBJ2-1	18	TRBV19	TGTGCCAGTAGTTCTCTGACTAGCGGGGGGGCAGGTTACAATGAGCAGTTCTTC	CASSSLTSGGAGYNEQFF
TRBD1	-	TRBJ2-1	16	TRBV24-1	TGTGCCACCAGTGATACCGGGACAGGGGCGTACAATGAGCAGTTCTTC	CATSDTGTGAYNEQFF